Listed here is a single TCR beta chain. The target antigen is unknown. The record originates from a study of cytomegalovirus exposure and HLA in healthy donors. The PCR employed 60 Vbeta primers together with 13 Jbeta primers. The table came from immunoSEQ multiplex PCR; TCRdb's copy has only in-frame clones and leaves some out. The sample table includes about 60,000 clones. Study observations and caveats: Listed as cytomegalovirus-associated were 164 TCR beta chains. Presence/absence analyses assumed roughly uniform sequencing depth across donors, which may not hold. As a later analysis showed, several of the most significant clusters appeared to be linked to common viral pathogens. Later examination showed HLA-associated TCR beta chains had greater clonal expansion than equally common others.

This CDR3 is 14 amino acids long. The V segment lost 5 bases and the J segment 4 bases; nucleotides outside the gene matches: 7. CDR1 and CDR2 from the germline V gene are MRHNA and SNTAGT. This clonotype was obtained from a boy aged 10-17 years in good health and CMV-seronegative. The chain recombines TRBV6-4 with TRBJ1-1; 7 bases line up with TRBD1. Sequenced: PBMCs. CDR3 nucleotide sequence: TGTGCCAGCAGTCGGGACAGCATAATCACTGAAGCTTTCTTT. Translating it yields CASSRDSIITEAFF.